Following are 10 T cell receptor beta chains from one sample sequenced in a study of blood T cell dynamics during melanoma immunotherapy. Method: immunoSEQ multiplex PCR; TCRdb's copy keeps in-frame clones and lacks some. The data contain around 12,000 clones, around 85% of them singletons. This sample's time point: pre-treatment baseline. The starting material was blood, obtained from a patient treated with checkpoint blockade. The source of these receptors is a human donor with melanoma.

The V call is TRBV15, the J call TRBJ2-1; 10 nucleotides match TRBD2. Per the germline V gene, CDR1 is LNHNV and CDR2 is YYDKDF (reference sequence). This CDR3 region has 15 residues. V lost 0 bases to trimming and J lost 6 bases; unmatched junction nucleotides: 2. Here the CDR3 reads CATSREAGGPNEQFF. CDR3 nucleotides: TGTGCCACCAGCAGAGAAGCGGGGGGGCCCAATGAGCAGTTCTTC.

The J gene is TRBJ2-3, the V gene TRBV7-9; D not certain. The CDR3 loop spans 14 amino acids. The germline V gene has CDR1 SEHNR and CDR2 FQNEAQ (reference sequence). V dropped 5 bases and J dropped 1 base, with 10 bases sitting between them. The CDR3 sequence is CASSPRVGTDTQYF. The CDR3, as DNA: TGTGCCAGCAGCCCCCGCGTGGGCACAGATACGCAGTATTTT.

This clone was seen just once. The chain employs TRBV7-2 and TRBJ2-7; 14 nucleotides align to TRBD2. In germline, CDR1 is SGHTA, CDR2 FQGNSA. V gave up 0 bases and J gave up 4 bases; unmatched junction bases: 14. The CDR3 length is 20 residues. The CDR3, as DNA: TGTGCCAGCAGCTTAGCTGGACTAGCGGGGGGTCCTCGTCCATCTTACGAGCAGTACTTC. Translated, it gives CASSLAGLAGGPRPSYEQYF.

This chain connects TRBV5-4 to TRBJ2-1, with D perhaps matching TRBD1 (5 bases). The CDR3 totals 15 residues. The V end was cut by 4 bases, the J end by 7 bases, with 18 bases between. Germline CDR1 is SGHNT and CDR2 is YYREEE (reference sequence). The CDR3 bases are TGTGCCAGCAGCCGTGTATCAGGGCTTGTAAATGAGCAGTTCTTC. It is translated as CASSRVSGLVNEQFF.

Concerning this clone: A junction boundary mismatches the germline segment, possibly from a read error. This chain connects TRBV7-7 to TRBJ2-5; TRBD2 matches 8 bases. Germline CDR1 reads SSHAT; CDR2 reads FNYEAQ (reference sequence). CDR3 size: 15 residues. The CDR3 is CASSLDGRAGETQYF. Written as DNA, the CDR3 is TGTGCTAGCAGCTTAGACGGGAGGGCCGGGGAGACCCAGTACTTC.

V and J are TRBV7-3 and TRBJ1-1; TRBD1 agrees at 8 bases. Germline-derived CDR1 and CDR2 are SGHTA and FQGTGA. With V trimmed by 6 bases and J by 4 bases, 4 bases remained unmatched. This CDR3 has 13 amino acids. The CDR3: CASRFTGGTEAFF. The CDR3 DNA reads TGTGCCAGCAGATTTACAGGGGGCACTGAAGCTTTCTTT.

This chain connects TRBV7-2 to TRBJ2-2; weak D call: TRBD2 (5 bases). V was cut by 5 bases and J by 5 bases, with 12 bases left in between. The CDR3 has 14 amino acids. Germline V CDR1 and CDR2: SGHTA, FQGNSA. The DNA of the CDR3 is TGTGCCAGCAGCAGAGCGGCTGAGACCGGGGAGCTGTTTTTT. Translating it yields CASSRAAETGELFF.

V usage is TRBV20-1 and J usage is TRBJ2-3; D not certain. With 1 base removed from V and 7 bases from J, the gap between germline ends came to 6 bases. The CDR3 loop spans 11 amino acids. Germline CDR1 and CDR2: DFQATT and SNEGSKA (reference sequence). In DNA form, the CDR3 reads TGCAGTGCTAGAGGCCCGCATACGCAGTATTTT. The encoded protein is CSARGPHTQYF.

The chain recombines TRBV4-1 with TRBJ2-5; TRBD2 aligns across 8 bases. The V gene end was trimmed by 0 bases and the J gene end by 5 bases; junction bases not matched to a gene: 8. The CDR3 length is 16 residues. CDR1 is MGHRA, CDR2 YSYEKL, per germline. CDR3 nucleotide sequence: TGCGCCAGCAGCCAAGAAGGAGCGGGAGTGGCGGAGACCCAGTACTTC. Its translation is CASSQEGAGVAETQYF.

The CDR3 here is CASSQWVSYNEQFF. The DNA for the CDR3 is TGTGCCAGCAGTCAGTGGGTGTCCTACAATGAGCAGTTCTTC. The chain is built from TRBV27 and TRBJ2-1, with D unresolved. Trimming removed 5 bases at V and 1 base at J, with 9 bases between. Germline V gives CDR1 MNHEY, CDR2 SMNVEV (reference sequence). The CDR3 spans 14 residues.